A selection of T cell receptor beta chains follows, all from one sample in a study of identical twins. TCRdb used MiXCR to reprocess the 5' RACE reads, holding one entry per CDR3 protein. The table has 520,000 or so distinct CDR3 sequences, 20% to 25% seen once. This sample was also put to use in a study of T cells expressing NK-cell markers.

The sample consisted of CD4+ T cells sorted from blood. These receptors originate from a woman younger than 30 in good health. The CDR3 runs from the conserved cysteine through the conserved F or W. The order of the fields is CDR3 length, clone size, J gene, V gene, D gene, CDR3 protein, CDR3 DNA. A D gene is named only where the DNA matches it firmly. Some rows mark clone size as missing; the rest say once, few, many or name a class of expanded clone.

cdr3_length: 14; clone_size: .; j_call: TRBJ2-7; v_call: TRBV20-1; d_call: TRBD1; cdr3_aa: CSALAQGATYEQYF; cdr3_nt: TGCAGTGCCTTGGCTCAGGGGGCAACCTACGAGCAGTACTTC
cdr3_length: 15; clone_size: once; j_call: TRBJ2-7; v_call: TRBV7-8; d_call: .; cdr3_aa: CASSLAGGRAYEQYF; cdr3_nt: TGTGCCAGCAGCTTAGCGGGGGGCAGGGCCTACGAGCAGTACTTC
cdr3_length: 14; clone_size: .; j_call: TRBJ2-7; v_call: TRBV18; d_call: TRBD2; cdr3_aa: CASSPSWGGYEQYF; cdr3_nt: TGTGCCAGCTCACCGTCTTGGGGGGGCTACGAGCAGTACTTC
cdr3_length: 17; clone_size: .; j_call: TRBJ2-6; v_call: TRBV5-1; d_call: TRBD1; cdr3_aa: CASSLTGGESGANVLTF; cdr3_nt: TGCGCCAGCAGCTTGACAGGGGGCGAGTCTGGGGCCAACGTCCTGACTTTC
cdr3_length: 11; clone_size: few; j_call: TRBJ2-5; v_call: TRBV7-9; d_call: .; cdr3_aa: CASTQGEVLYF; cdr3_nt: TGTGCCAGCACCCAAGGAGAGGTCCTATACTTC
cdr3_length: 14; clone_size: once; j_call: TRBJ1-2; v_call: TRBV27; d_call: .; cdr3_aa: CASSIREGSYGYTF; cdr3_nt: TGTGCCAGCTCAATCCGGGAGGGTAGCTATGGCTACACCTTC
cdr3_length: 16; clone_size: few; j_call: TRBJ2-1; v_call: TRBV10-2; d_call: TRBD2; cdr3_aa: CASSDVSGSSYNEQFF; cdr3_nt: TGCGCCAGCAGTGATGTAAGCGGGAGCTCCTACAATGAGCAGTTCTTC
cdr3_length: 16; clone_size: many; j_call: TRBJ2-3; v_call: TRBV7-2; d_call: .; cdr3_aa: CASSPSSQRSRDTQYF; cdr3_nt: TGTGCCAGCAGCCCTTCGTCTCAGCGGTCGAGAGATACGCAGTATTTT
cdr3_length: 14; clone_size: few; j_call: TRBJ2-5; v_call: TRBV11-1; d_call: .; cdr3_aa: CASSLSVPQETQYF; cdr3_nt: TGTGCCAGCAGCTTGTCCGTTCCCCAAGAGACCCAGTACTTC
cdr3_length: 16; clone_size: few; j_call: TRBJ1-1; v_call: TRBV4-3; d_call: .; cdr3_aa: CASSQDSRLGNTEAFF; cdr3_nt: TGCGCCAGCAGCCAAGATAGTCGGTTAGGGAACACTGAAGCTTTCTTT
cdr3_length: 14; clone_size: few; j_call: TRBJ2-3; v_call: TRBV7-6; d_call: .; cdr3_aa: CASSSIPSTDTQYF; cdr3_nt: TGTGCCAGCAGCTCTATACCAAGCACAGATACGCAGTATTTT
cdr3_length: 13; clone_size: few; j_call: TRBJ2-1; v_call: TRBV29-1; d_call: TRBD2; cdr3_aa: CSGRTSGYNEQFF; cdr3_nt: TGCAGCGGGCGGACTAGCGGTTACAATGAGCAGTTCTTC
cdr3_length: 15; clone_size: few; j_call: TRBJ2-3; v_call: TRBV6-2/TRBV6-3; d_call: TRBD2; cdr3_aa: CASSRRRGGLDTQYF; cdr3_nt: TGTGCCAGCAGTCGACGGCGGGGGGGGCTTGATACGCAGTATTTT
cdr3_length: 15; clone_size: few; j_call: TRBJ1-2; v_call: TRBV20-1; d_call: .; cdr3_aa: CSASAYGTANYGYTF; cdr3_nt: TGCAGTGCTAGTGCCTACGGGACCGCAAACTATGGCTACACCTTC
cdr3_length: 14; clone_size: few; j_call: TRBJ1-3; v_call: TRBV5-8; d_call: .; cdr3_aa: CASSSGDPWNTIYF; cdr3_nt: TGTGCCAGCAGCTCGGGGGACCCTTGGAACACCATATATTTT
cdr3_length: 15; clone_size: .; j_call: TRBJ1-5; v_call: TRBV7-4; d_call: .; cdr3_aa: CASSLIRLRNQPQHF; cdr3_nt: TGTGCCAGCAGCTTAATCAGGCTCCGAAATCAGCCCCAGCATTTT
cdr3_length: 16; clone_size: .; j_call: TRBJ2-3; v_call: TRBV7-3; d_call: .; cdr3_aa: CASSSQGLTSTDTQYF; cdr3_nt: TGTGCCAGCAGCTCACAAGGACTTACTAGCACAGATACGCAGTATTTT
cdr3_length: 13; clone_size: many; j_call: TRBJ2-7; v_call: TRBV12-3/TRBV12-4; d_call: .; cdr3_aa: CASSLSGSYEQYF; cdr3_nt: TGTGCCAGCAGCTTATCAGGCTCCTACGAGCAGTACTTC
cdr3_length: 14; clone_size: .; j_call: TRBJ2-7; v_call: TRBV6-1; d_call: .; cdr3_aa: CASISRGGYYEQYF; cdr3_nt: TGTGCCAGCATCTCAAGGGGGGGCTACTACGAGCAGTACTTC
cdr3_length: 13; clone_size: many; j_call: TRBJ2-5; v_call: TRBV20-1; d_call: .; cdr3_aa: CSAPAGVLETQYF; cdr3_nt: TGCAGTGCTCCTGCAGGGGTTTTAGAGACCCAGTACTTC
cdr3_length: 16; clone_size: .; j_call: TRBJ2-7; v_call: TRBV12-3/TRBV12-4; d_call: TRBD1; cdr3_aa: CASSLDERTGRYEQYF; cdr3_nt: TGTGCCAGCAGTCTAGACGAACGGACAGGTCGCTACGAGCAGTACTTC
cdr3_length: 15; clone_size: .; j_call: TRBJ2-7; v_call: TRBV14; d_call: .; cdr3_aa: CASSQDRRGLTEQYF; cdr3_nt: TGTGCCAGCAGCCAAGATCGGCGAGGCCTCACCGAGCAGTACTTC
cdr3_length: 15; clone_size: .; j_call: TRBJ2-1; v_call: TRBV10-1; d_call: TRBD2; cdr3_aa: CASSENSGSYNEQFF; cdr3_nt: TGCGCCAGCAGTGAAAACAGCGGGAGCTACAATGAGCAGTTCTTC
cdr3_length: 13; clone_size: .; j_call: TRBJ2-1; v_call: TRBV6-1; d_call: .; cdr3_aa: CAIASGAQREQFF; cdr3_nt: TGTGCCATCGCGTCGGGCGCTCAGCGGGAGCAGTTCTTC
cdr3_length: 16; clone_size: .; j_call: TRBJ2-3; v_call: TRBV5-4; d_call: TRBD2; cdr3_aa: CASSWGLAGSTDTQYF; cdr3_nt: TGTGCCAGCAGCTGGGGACTAGCGGGGTCCACAGATACGCAGTATTTT
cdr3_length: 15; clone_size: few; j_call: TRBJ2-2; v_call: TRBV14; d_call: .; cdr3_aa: CASSEGSGFTGELFF; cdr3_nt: TGTGCCAGCAGTGAGGGGTCGGGGTTCACCGGGGAGCTGTTTTTT
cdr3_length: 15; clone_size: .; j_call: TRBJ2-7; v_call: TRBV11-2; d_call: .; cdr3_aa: CASSLDRLVPNEQYF; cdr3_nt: TGTGCCAGCAGCTTAGATAGGCTAGTACCCAACGAGCAGTACTTC
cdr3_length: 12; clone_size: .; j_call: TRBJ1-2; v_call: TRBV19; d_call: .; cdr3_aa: CASSMTGYGYTF; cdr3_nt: TGTGCCAGTAGTATGACGGGCTATGGCTACACCTTC
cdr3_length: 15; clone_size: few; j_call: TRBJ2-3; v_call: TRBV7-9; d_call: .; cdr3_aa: CASSFGGGGTDTQYF; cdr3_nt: TGTGCCAGCAGCTTCGGAGGGGGAGGCACAGATACGCAGTATTTT
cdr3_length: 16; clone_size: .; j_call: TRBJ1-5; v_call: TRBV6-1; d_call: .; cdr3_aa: CASRGGLGSGNQPQHF; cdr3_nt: TGTGCCAGCAGGGGGGGTTTGGGATCGGGCAATCAGCCCCAGCATTTT
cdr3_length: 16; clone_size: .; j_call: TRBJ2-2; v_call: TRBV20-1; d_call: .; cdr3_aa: CSAPADTSRNTGELFF; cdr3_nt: TGCAGTGCTCCAGCCGACACGTCGAGAAACACCGGGGAGCTGTTTTTT
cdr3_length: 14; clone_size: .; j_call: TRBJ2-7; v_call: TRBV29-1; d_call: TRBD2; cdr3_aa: CSVGWRDYSYEQYF; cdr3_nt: TGCAGCGTTGGGTGGAGGGACTACTCCTACGAGCAGTACTTC
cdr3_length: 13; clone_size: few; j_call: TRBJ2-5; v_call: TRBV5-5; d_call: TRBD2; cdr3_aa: CASSWRGGETQYF; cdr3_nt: TGTGCCAGCAGCTGGCGGGGGGGGGAGACCCAGTACTTC
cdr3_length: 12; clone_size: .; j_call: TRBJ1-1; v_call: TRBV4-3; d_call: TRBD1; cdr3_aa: CASSQRQGAAFF; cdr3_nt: TGCGCCAGCAGCCAACGACAGGGGGCGGCTTTCTTT
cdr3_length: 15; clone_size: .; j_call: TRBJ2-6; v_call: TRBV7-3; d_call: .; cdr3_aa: CASSLGETGANVLTF; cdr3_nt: TGTGCCAGCAGCCTGGGGGAAACTGGGGCCAACGTCCTGACTTTC
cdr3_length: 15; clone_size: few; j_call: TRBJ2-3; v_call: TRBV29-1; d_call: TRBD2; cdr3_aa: CSVAGLAGPTDTQYF; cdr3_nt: TGCAGCGTTGCGGGACTAGCGGGGCCCACAGATACGCAGTATTTT
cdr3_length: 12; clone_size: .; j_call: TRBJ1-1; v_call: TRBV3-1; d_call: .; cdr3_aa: CASSPVSGEAFF; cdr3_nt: TGTGCCAGCAGCCCTGTGAGTGGAGAAGCTTTCTTT
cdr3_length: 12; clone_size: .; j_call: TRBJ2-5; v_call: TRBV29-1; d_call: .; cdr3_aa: CSVGSAQETQYF; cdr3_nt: TGCAGCGTTGGGTCCGCACAAGAGACCCAGTACTTC
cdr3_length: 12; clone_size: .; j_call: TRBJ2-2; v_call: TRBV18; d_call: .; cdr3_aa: CASFQRTGELFF; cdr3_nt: TGTGCCAGCTTCCAGAGGACCGGGGAGCTGTTTTTT
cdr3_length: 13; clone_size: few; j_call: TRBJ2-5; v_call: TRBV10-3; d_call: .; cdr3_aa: CAISVSGQETQYF; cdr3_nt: TGTGCCATCAGTGTGTCAGGCCAAGAGACCCAGTACTTC
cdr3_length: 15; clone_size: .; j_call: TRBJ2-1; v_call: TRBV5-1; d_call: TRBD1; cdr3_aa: CASSLAGGGNNEQFF; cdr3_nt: TGCGCCAGCAGCCTGGCAGGGGGCGGCAACAATGAGCAGTTCTTC
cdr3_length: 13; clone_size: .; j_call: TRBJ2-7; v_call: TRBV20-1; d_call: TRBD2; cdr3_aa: CSARGGGRDEQYF; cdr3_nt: TGCAGTGCTAGAGGCGGGGGTCGGGACGAGCAGTACTTC